The entry below describes one TCR beta chain. The entry originates in a study of blood T cell repertoires in COVID-19. Study at large: The United States, Italy and Spain provided the acute and convalescent COVID-19 samples. The cDNA or gDNA used as material had been derived from T cells, B-cell-depleted T cells, or PBMCs.

The V gene end was trimmed by 2 bases and the J gene end by 5 bases; junction bases not matched to a gene: 10. CDR1 SGHRS and CDR2 YFSETQ come from the germline V gene. The CDR3 runs to 17 residues. Original processing notes: From reference gene primer amplification, estimates of nucleated cell counts were derived. Only in-frame clones appear in the TCRdb table, and some are missing; sequencing was by immunoSEQ multiplex PCR. Clone size and the V and J calls come from that table; the DNA yielded D and trimming. The sample holds under 200,000 clones, under 85% seen once. The clonotype was recovered from a woman of 80 years or more with acute or convalescent COVID-19. The gene calls are TRBV5-1 and TRBJ2-5; the match to TRBD2 covers 12 bases. Source material: peripheral blood. CDR3 in amino acids: CASSFSPTSGGGETQYF. CDR3 DNA sequence: TGCGCCAGCAGCTTCTCTCCGACTAGCGGGGGTGGGGAGACCCAGTACTTC.